This TCR beta chain originates from a study of shared clonotypes between healthy human individuals. From germline, CDR1 is PRHDT and CDR2 FYEKMQ (reference sequence). V gave up 2 bases and J gave up 5 bases; unmatched junction bases: 11. This CDR3 spans 16 amino acids. The donors, healthy adults who were HIV-negative, had experienced no recent acute infections or vaccinations. CD8 memory was a combination that joined CD45RO+ cells with CCR7-negative CD45RA+ TemRA cells. The method was immunoSEQ multiplex PCR; TCRdb's version includes in-frame clones alone and lacks a portion of them. This table has a few hundred thousand clones, around 87% appearing once.

The sequence was obtained from a man younger than 35 in good health. The chain joins TRBV13 to TRBJ2-5, with 7 bases matching TRBD2. Source material: memory CD8+ T cells sorted from blood. Indicated subset: CD45RO+ cells pooled with CCR7-negative TemRA cells. CDR3: CASSLYGGGPGETQYF. In nucleotides, the CDR3 is TGTGCCAGCAGCTTATATGGGGGAGGGCCCGGGGAGACCCAGTACTTC.